The 8 T cell receptor beta chains in this list originate from one sample, sequenced in a study of cytomegalovirus exposure and HLA in healthy donors. Clones were read by immunoSEQ multiplex PCR, and TCRdb kept only the in-frame ones, dropping some. The repertoire holds 100,000 to 150,000 clones, 75% to 90% seen once, with roughly 2% in the top ten. Sample: PBMCs. The origin of the receptors is a young woman in good health and CMV-seronegative.

The rearrangement uses TRBV7-4 and TRBJ2-4, with D unresolved. The CDR3 contains 16 residues. Germline CDR1 SGHVT, CDR2 SQSDAQ. With 0 bases removed from V and 1 base from J, the gap between germline ends came to 10 bases. The CDR3 bases are TGTGCCAGCAGCTTAGCGCACAGTCCCGCCAAAAACATTCAGTACTTC. Translated, it gives CASSLAHSPAKNIQYF. Full variable domain (missing parts from reference TRBV7-4 and TRBJ2-4): GAGVSQSPRYKVAKRGRDVALRCDSISGHVTLYWYRQTLGQGSEVLTYSQSDAQRDKSGRPSGRFSAERPERSVSTLKIQRTEQGDSAVYLCASSLAHSPAKNIQYFGAGTRLSVL.

J is TRBJ1-2 and V is TRBV10-3, with TRBD1 matching 10 bases. The ends lost 6 bases at V and 7 bases at J; junction bases unmatched: 8. The CDR3 spans 14 residues. Looked up from germline, CDR1 is ENHRY and CDR2 is SYGVKD. The CDR3 DNA reads TGTGCCATCAGGACTCCGGGACAGGGGTCTGGCTACACCTTC. Its protein product is CAIRTPGQGSGYTF.

The genes are TRBV4-1 and TRBJ2-7, with TRBD1 matching 10 bases. J gave up 3 bases and V 4 bases, and 6 bases lay outside the gene matches. The CDR3 totals 15 residues. Looked up from germline, CDR1 is MGHRA and CDR2 is YSYEKL. CDR3 protein: CASSLTGTGDYEQYF. In DNA, the CDR3 is TGCGCCAGCAGCCTGACCGGGACAGGGGACTACGAGCAGTACTTC.

The chain recombines TRBV7-9 with TRBJ1-2; 10 bases fit TRBD1. The CDR3 contains 14 residues. J was trimmed by 8 bases and V by 1 base; bases with no gene match: 4. Per the germline V gene, CDR1 is SEHNR and CDR2 is FQNEAQ (reference sequence). The CDR3 DNA is TGTGCCAGCAGCTTAGGACAGGGGGCTGGAGGCTACACCTTC. It is translated as CASSLGQGAGGYTF.

The chain is built from TRBV4-1 and TRBJ1-4; D is unclear. V was shortened by 0 bases and J by 0 bases, with 5 bases between the two germline ends. This CDR3 has 15 amino acids. The V gene's germline CDR1 is MGHRA and CDR2 YSYEKL. The CDR3 DNA sequence: TGCGCCAGCAGCCAAGACCTTGCAACTAATGAAAAACTGTTTTTT. This sequence encodes CASSQDLATNEKLFF.

The chain is built from TRBV7-8 and TRBJ2-7; 10 positions match TRBD2. The CDR3 is made up of 15 amino acids. Looked up from germline, CDR1 is SGHVS and CDR2 is FQNEAQ. The trim removed 2 bases at V and 6 bases at J, leaving 7 bases unmatched. The CDR3 coding sequence is TGTGCCAGCAGCTTACGGGTTCTAGCGGGAGTCGAGCAGTACTTC. Its translation is CASSLRVLAGVEQYF. The variable domain in full, completed from reference TRBV7-8 and TRBJ2-7, reads GAGVSQSPRYKVAKRGQDVALRCDPISGHVSLFWYQQALGQGPEFLTYFQNEAQLDKSGLPSDRFFAERPEGSVSTLKIQRTQQEDSAVYLCASSLRVLAGVEQYFGPGTRLTVT.

The chain joins TRBV11-2 to TRBJ1-1; 8 bases fit TRBD1. CDR1 SGHAT and CDR2 FQNNGV come from the germline V gene. The CDR3 spans 14 residues. With V trimmed by 6 bases and J by 1 base, 4 bases remained unmatched. In DNA, the CDR3 is TGTGCCAGCAGTTCAGGGGGCTGGAACACTGAAGCTTTCTTT. This gives the protein CASSSGGWNTEAFF.

This clone was found a few times. The chain uses TRBV10-3 and TRBJ1-2; TRBD1 aligns across 9 bases. The length of the CDR3 is 15 residues. Germline V gene data show CDR1 as ENHRY and CDR2 as SYGVKD. V shed 6 bases, J shed 4 bases, and the junction held 9 bases outside the gene matches. The CDR3 loop reads CAISGGQGDVYGYTF. The CDR3 region has the DNA TGTGCCATCAGCGGGGGACAGGGCGACGTCTATGGCTACACCTTC.